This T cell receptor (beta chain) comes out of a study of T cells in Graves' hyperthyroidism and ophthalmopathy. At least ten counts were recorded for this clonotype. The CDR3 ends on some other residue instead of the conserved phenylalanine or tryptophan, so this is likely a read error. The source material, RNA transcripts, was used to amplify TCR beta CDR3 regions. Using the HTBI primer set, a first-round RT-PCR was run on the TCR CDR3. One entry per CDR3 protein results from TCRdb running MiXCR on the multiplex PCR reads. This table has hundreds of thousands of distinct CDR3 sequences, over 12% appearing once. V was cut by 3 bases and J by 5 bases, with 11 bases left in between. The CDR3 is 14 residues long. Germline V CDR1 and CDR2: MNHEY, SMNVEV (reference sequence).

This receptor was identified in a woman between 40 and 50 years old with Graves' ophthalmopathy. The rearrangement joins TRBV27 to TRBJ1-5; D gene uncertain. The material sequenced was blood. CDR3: CASSFLGGDQPQHS. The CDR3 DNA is TGTGCCAGCAGTTTCCTGGGAGGTGATCAGCCCCAGCATTCT.